This paragraph reports one T cell receptor (beta chain). This sample is drawn from a study of blood T cells in healthy people across ages. After removal of 6 bases from V and 11 bases from J, the junction contained 18 bases not matched to a gene. The CDR3 covers 16 residues. Germline CDR1 is SGHAT and CDR2 is FQNNGV. A J-beta primer mix and a sample-barcoded 5' primer were used in a second PCR of roughly 7 to 12 cycles. MiXCR, applied by TCRdb to the 5' RACE reads, yields one record per CDR3 protein. The sample yields over 1,500,000 distinct CDR3 sequences, roughly 50% seen once. The source is a woman in her forties in good health. The sample was blood. The chain combines TRBV11-2 with TRBJ2-5, with 10 bases matching TRBD2. CDR3 bases: TGTGCCAGCAGTCCGACGGGAGCGGGGGGGCAAAATGAGCAGTACTTC. Amino acid sequence: CASSPTGAGGQNEQYF. The full variable domain, completed using reference TRBV11-2 and TRBJ2-5, is EAGVAQSPRYKIIEKRQSVAFWCNPISGHATLYWYQQILGQGPKLLIQFQNNGVVDDSQLPKDRFSAERLKGVDSTLKIQPAKLEDSAVYLCASSPTGAGGQNEQYFGPGTRLLVL.